This T cell receptor beta chain stems from a study of cytomegalovirus exposure and HLA in healthy donors. Study findings and constraints: A later analysis found TCR association rates differed by HLA locus, highest for DRB1 and lowest for HLA-C. In an earlier analysis, about 87% or about 30%: the productive usage of most TCR beta V segments. Investigators reported 150 to 200 TCR beta chains as tied to cytomegalovirus.

J gave up 6 bases and V 2 bases, and 3 bases lay outside the gene matches. The CDR3 contains 14 residues. The germline CDR1 and CDR2 sequences are MDHEN and SYDVKM. As to this clone: Antigen unknown.

PCR was performed using 60 Vbeta and 13 Jbeta primers. Produced via immunoSEQ multiplex PCR; TCRdb's table is partial and in-frame only. The sample has 140,000 or so clones, just under 85% seen once. The sequencing input was PBMCs. The chain has TRBV28 and TRBJ2-2; 7 bases are shared with TRBD2. The receptor comes from a woman aged 55-70 years in good health and CMV-seropositive. CDR3 amino acids: CASSLPLAPGELFF. In DNA form, the CDR3 reads TGTGCCAGCAGTTTACCACTAGCGCCCGGGGAGCTGTTTTTT.